This record covers a single TCR beta chain. There is no known antigen for this receptor. No base quality information exists; no much larger clone differs at one position. The data belong to a study of cytomegalovirus exposure and HLA in healthy donors (dated by TCRdb to about 2017). In terms of the full investigation: An earlier analysis of roughly 630 of the donors reported approximately 270 Gb of sequence data and around 120 million unique TCR beta sequences from 150 million to 200 million T cells. An early release that covered about 600 HLA-typed donors contained approximately 300 gigabases of sequencing data and around 80 million unique TCR sequences. Among the approximately 430 genotyped donors, approximately 77% belonged to the genetic ancestry cluster associated with self-reported Caucasian donors. The study aimed to test whether cataloging public T cell receptors could reveal signatures of past pathogen exposure. The study profiled the T cell repertoires of hundreds of subjects by immunosequencing and related them to cytomegalovirus serostatus. A separate validation cohort of approximately 120 different subjects was used in addition to the 666-subject first cohort. To predict cytomegalovirus infection status, the study combined high-throughput TCR immunosequencing, statistical association of individual TCRs with disease status, and machine learning. To study patterns of TCR occurrence, a later analysis re-analyzed previously published TCR beta repertoires from around 660 donors and added high-resolution HLA genotyping. Rather than drawing on any new phenotypic data, the later analysis identified candidate immune exposures from TCR beta sequences and the way those sequences occurred across donors. To decide whether each TCR beta V gene segment behaved as functional or pseudogenic, an earlier analysis of fewer than 750 of the donors relied on high-throughput TCR beta sequencing. Alongside the repertoire data, information on donor age, sex, ethnicity and CMV serostatus was compiled. A later genetic analysis used genome-wide SNP genotypes for about 60% of the roughly 700 donors, treating that subset as a discovery cohort. All discovery cohort repertoires had been generated on a single sequencing platform. HLA typing covered class I and class II loci at four-digit resolution. The number of donors typed differed by locus, with 629-630 for A, B, C, DRB1 and DQB1, 522 for DQA1, 606 for DPA1, and some 440 for DPB1. Five DR-DQ haplotypes were handled as single units for association and clustering because linkage in the cohort was strong. Across under 500 genotyped donors of the cohort, an average of roughly 250,000 unique TCR beta nucleotide sequences per donor were sequenced, and around 20% of those sequences were non-productive. General findings and caveats noted by the study authors: A further reported finding was that TCR beta sequences accurately predicted the HLA-A and HLA-B alleles for most subjects in the first cohort. Some IMGT-functional V segments, including TRBV6-2 and TRBV6-3, could not be told apart with the 87-base-pair reads, so those segments were excluded. Correlated functional status among segregating V segments might be attributable to linkage disequilibrium, but an unknown experimental factor could not be ruled out. Roughly uniform sequencing depth across donors was assumed in presence/absence analyses, although this assumption may not hold. According to a later genetic analysis, donors in an Asian-associated ancestry cluster had fewer N-insertions in productive TCRs than the approximately 650-donor mean. Broadly in line with IMGT annotations, most TCR beta V segments showed up in productive rearrangements about 87% or about 30% of the time in an earlier analysis of around 600 of the donors. According to the authors, the approach could potentially be generalized to other disease states and immunological phenotypes. The sequencing pipeline was judged likely to have produced a cluster of highly shared sequence variants as a technical artifact. A later analysis reported that several top co-occurrence clusters appeared linked to parvovirus B19, influenza, CMV and Epstein-Barr virus. At a false discovery rate of 0.05, a later analysis linked 16,951 TCR beta sequences to specific HLA alleles. In a later analysis, most CMV-associated TCR beta chains were found to appear HLA-restricted, with HLA associations seemingly driven largely by CMV exposure. The study listed 150 to 200 TCR beta chains as associated with cytomegalovirus. Because counts were too low, approximately 15 rarely observed V segments, including chromosome 9 orphons, were excluded from the earlier analysis of around 640 of the donors. Only TCR beta chains were sequenced in this cohort, and the absence of alpha or paired-chain data limited detectable features. Across donors, most TCR sequences were observed very rarely, whereas some public TCRs were present in many individuals. In vitro tests confirmed that three of the cytomegalovirus-associated TCR beta chains recognize cytomegalovirus antigens. When HLA alleles, especially DR and DQ, strongly co-occurred, attributing TCR associations to individual alleles was difficult. Compared with equally common non-associated chains, HLA-associated TCR beta chains in a later analysis were more clonally expanded and had lower generation probabilities. V-gene and J-gene trimming of TCR beta chains was associated with a missense DCLRE1C variant in a later genetic analysis, and the association was replicated in an independent cohort. CMV serostatus was the only immune exposure information available for the cohort. The classifier was reported to diagnose cytomegalovirus status with high specificity and sensitivity in both the original and validation cohorts. In a later analysis, the rate of TCR association differed among HLA loci, with DRB1 alleles having the most associated TCRs and HLA-C alleles having the fewest. Because HLA typing was missing for some donors at each locus, association tests included only the typed subset.

From the cysteine up to the phenylalanine, the CDR3 has a length of 15 residues. Only the CDR3 DNA is retained, 45 bases long and in frame from the first base. From the germline V gene, CDR1 is LGHNT and CDR2 is FRNRAP. V ends up 5 bases short and J 2 bases short, with an unmatched junction base count of 6. In total, roughly 670 healthy bone marrow donors made up the cohort. Cohort members were all nominally healthy when sampled, although unrecorded immune exposures were likely present. The donor tested CMV seronegative, placing the donor among the approximately 360 seronegative members of the cohort. Each donor provided a peripheral blood sample, and peripheral blood mononuclear cells were used for TCR beta sequencing. The Qiagen DNeasy Blood Extraction Kit was used to extract genomic DNA from the blood cell samples. Libraries were made using the immunoSEQ multiplex PCR assay. For the multiplex PCR, a mixture combining 60 forward primers for TCR Vbeta segments and 13 reverse primers for TCR Jbeta segments was used. The CDR3 region of rearranged TCR beta genes was amplified from genomic DNA by a multiplex PCR assay. On the Illumina HiSeq System, the amplified TCR beta libraries were sequenced as 87-base-pair reads. Per the authors' processing: Across the 670 or so repertoires, a later analysis counted 78 million or so unique TCR beta chains, roughly 11 million of which were shared by at least two donors. Raw reads were error-corrected and collapsed into unique sequences by a nearest-neighbor algorithm in which closely related sequences were merged to remove PCR and sequencing errors. To assign V, D and J gene segments, CDR3 sequences were aligned to IMGT reference sequences. For a sequence to be retained, at least a six-nucleotide match to both a V gene segment and a J gene segment was required. A rearrangement was called productive if the CDR3 had no stop codons and remained in frame with V and J, and every other rearrangement was called non-productive. Following IMGT convention, CDR3 was defined as the stretch from the second conserved V-encoded cysteine up to the conserved J-encoded phenylalanine. In an earlier analysis of more than 550 of the donors, sequences lacking an unambiguous match to a single V gene segment were excluded. An earlier analysis of 587 of the donors classified V segments as functional when productive rearrangements were above 56.7% and as segregating when the standard deviation between donors was above 5%. A statistical classification framework was built for diagnosing cytomegalovirus status from the catalog of TCR beta chain sequences. In a later analysis, TCR nucleotide sequences were compared against IMGT/GENE-DB human TR gene sequences so that V and J genes could be assigned. The TCRdist pipeline was used in a later analysis to assign CDR3 sequences and most-parsimonious VDJ recombination scenarios. In a later analysis, each TCR beta chain was defined by its CDR3 amino acid sequence together with its V-gene family, and reads lacking a unique V-gene family were excluded. In a later analysis, 550 to 650 highly shared, low-generation-probability nucleotide sequences were removed to address suspected cross-contamination and a sequencing artifact. A later analysis calculated a clonal expansion index for each public chain from normalized within-repertoire ranks of inferred template counts. Generation probabilities in a later analysis came from a VDJ recombination model fitted to out-of-frame rearrangements, and those results were checked against IGoR. In a later analysis, TCR-TCR, TCR-HLA and TCR-CMV co-occurrence was scored with hypergeometric tests, and a repertoire-size bias correction was applied to TCR pairs. False discovery rates were estimated in a later analysis by permuting HLA or CMV assignments 20 times. In a later analysis, co-occurring TCRs were grouped using DBSCAN, and TCRdist sequence similarity was added for clustering within HLA-allele-positive subsets. Repertoires with fewer than 30,000 or more than 120,000 public chains, plus five repertoires with anomalous nucleotide sharing, were excluded from co-occurrence clustering. TCRdb holds this immuneACCESS table with in-frame rearrangements only. Some clones are missing; in checked studies, unresolved V genes explain under half, and the rest has no known cause. The V and J calls and the clone size are those of that table, but D and trimming were determined from the DNA. The sample includes around 170,000 clones, with roughly 80% observed a single time. Jointly, the top ten make up around 4% of the sample.

The source is a man aged 50 to 60 in good health and CMV-seronegative. The sequenced sample was PBMCs. The chain links TRBV12-5 with TRBJ2-5, with TRBD1 identical over 9 junction bases. CDR3 loop: CASGPLDRGQETQYF. The DNA reads as follows: TGTGCTAGTGGTCCTTTAGACAGGGGGCAAGAGACCCAGTACTTC.